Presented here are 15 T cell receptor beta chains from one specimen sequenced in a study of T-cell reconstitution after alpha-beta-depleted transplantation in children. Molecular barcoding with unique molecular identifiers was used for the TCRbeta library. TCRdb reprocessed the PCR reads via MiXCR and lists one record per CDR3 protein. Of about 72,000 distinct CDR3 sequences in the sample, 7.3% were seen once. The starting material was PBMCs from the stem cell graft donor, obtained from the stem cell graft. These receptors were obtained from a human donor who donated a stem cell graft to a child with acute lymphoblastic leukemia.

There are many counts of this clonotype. CDR3 region: CASSLEGAGDTIYF. CDR3 bases: TGTGCCAGCAGCTTAGAAGGAGCCGGGGACACCATATATTTT. This chain links TRBV7-2 with TRBJ1-3, with D unclear. Germline V gene sequence: CDR1 SGHTA, CDR2 FQGNSA. V was cut by 1 base and J by 8 bases, with 12 bases left in between. CDR3 length equals 14 residues.

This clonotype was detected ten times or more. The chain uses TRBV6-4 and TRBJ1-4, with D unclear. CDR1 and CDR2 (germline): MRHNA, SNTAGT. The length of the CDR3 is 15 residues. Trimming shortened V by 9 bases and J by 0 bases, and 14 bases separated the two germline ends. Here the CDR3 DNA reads TGTGCCAGTGGAGACCGACCGACAACTAATGAAAAACTGTTTTTT. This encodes CASGDRPTTNEKLFF.

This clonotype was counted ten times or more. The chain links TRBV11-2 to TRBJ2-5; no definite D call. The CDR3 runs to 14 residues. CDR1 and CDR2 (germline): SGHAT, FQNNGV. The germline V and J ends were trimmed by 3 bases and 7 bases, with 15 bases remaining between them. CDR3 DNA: TGTGCCAGCAGCTTGGTCAAAGGAGTTGGGACCCAGTACTTC. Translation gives CASSLVKGVGTQYF.

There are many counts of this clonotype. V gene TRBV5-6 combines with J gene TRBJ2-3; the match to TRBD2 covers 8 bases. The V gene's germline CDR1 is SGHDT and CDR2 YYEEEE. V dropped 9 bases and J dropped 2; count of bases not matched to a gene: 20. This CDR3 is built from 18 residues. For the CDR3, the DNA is TGTGCCATCACCTCGCTCCCGGGACTAGGAGCCTTCACAGATACGCAGTATTTT. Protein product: CAITSLPGLGAFTDTQYF.

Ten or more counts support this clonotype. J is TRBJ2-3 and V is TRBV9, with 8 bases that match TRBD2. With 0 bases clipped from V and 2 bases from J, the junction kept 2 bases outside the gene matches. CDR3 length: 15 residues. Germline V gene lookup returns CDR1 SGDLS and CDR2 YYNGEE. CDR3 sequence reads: CASSVAGGLTDTQYF. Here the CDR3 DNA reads TGTGCCAGCAGCGTAGCGGGGGGGCTCACAGATACGCAGTATTTT.

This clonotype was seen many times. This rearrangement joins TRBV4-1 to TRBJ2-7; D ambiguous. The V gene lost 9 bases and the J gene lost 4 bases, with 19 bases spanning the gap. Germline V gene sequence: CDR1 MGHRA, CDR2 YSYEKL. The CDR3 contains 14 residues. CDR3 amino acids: CASAPGDSTYEQYF. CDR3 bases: TGCGCCAGTGCACCCGGTGACTCGACTTACGAGCAGTACTTC.

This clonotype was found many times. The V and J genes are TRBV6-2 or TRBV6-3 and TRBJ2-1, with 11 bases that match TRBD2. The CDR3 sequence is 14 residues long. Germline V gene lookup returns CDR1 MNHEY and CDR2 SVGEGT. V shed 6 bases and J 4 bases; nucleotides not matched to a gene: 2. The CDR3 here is CASRIAGGYNEQFF. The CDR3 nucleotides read TGTGCCAGCAGAATAGCGGGGGGGTACAATGAGCAGTTCTTC.

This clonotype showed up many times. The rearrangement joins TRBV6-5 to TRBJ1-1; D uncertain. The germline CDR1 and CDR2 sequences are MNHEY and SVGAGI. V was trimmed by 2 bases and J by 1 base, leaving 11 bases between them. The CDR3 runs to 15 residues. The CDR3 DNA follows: TGTGCCAGCAGTTACAGTCCTGCAGCGAACACTGAAGCTTTCTTT. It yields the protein CASSYSPAANTEAFF.

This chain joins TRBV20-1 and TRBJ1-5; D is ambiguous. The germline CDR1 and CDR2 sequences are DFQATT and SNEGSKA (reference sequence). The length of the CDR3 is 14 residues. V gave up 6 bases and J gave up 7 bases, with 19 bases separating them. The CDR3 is CSALDQGHRQPQHF. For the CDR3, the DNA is TGCAGTGCCTTGGACCAAGGGCATAGGCAGCCCCAGCATTTT.

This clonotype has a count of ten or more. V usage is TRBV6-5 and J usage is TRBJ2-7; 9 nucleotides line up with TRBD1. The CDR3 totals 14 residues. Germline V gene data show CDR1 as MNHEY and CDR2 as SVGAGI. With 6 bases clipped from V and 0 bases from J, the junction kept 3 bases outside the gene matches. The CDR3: CASSGTGYSYEQYF. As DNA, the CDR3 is TGTGCCAGCAGCGGGACAGGGTACTCCTACGAGCAGTACTTC.

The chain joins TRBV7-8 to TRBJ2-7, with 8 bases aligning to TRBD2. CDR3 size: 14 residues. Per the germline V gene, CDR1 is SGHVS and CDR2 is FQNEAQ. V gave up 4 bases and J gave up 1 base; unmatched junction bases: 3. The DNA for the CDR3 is TGTGCCAGCAGCTCACGGGGGGGTTCCTACGAGCAGTACTTC. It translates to CASSSRGGSYEQYF.

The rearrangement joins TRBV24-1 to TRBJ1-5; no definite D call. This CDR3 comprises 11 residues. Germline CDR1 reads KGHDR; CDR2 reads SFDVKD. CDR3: CGFTSVSYQHF. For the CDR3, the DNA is TGTGGCTTTACCTCGGTGTCCTACCAGCATTTT.

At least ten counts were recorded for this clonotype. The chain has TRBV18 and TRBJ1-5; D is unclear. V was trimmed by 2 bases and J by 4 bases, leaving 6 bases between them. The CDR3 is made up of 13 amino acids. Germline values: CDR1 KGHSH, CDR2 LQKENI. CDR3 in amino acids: CASSPAENQPQHF. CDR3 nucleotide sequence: TGTGCCAGCTCACCAGCAGAGAATCAGCCCCAGCATTTT.

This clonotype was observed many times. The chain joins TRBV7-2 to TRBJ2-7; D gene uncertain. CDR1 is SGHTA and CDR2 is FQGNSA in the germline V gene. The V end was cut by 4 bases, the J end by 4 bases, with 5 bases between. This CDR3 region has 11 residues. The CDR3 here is CASSSLYEQYF. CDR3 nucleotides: TGTGCCAGCAGCTCGCTATACGAGCAGTACTTC.

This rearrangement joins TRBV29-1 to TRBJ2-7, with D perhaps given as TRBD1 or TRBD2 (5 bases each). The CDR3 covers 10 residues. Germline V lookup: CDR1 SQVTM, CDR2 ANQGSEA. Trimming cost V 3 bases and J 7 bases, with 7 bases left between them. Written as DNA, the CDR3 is TGCAGCGTTGAGGGGACGGAGCAGTACTTC. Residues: CSVEGTEQYF.